This T cell receptor beta chain comes out of a study of T cells in Graves' hyperthyroidism and ophthalmopathy. The CDR3 length is 14 residues. V dropped 3 bases and J dropped 1 base, with 10 bases sitting between them. The germline V gene encodes CDR1 SGDLS and CDR2 YYNGEE. TCR beta CDR3 regions were amplified from RNA. Using the HTBI primer set, a first-round RT-PCR was run on the TCR CDR3. TCRdb reanalysed the multiplex PCR reads using MiXCR and keeps one entry per CDR3 protein. Among fewer than 350,000 distinct CDR3 sequences listed, around 15% were seen once. Diagnostic assessment was based on clinical symptoms, serum thyroxine and TRAb, thyroid ultrasound and orbital computed tomography. This clonotype occurred a few times. Its antigen remains unknown. Points from the study as a whole: Separating ophthalmopathy from stable hyperthyroidism was achieved by a 13 V-J model.

The TCR comes from a woman aged 40 to 55 with Graves' hyperthyroidism. V gene TRBV9 combines with J gene TRBJ2-5; D is ambiguous. Sequencing used blood. The chain's CDR3 is CASSADGFQETQYF. CDR3 DNA: TGTGCCAGCAGCGCCGACGGTTTCCAAGAGACCCAGTACTTC.